This passage covers 15 T cell receptor beta chains from one sample sequenced in a study of T cells in Graves' hyperthyroidism and ophthalmopathy. TCR beta CDR3 regions were amplified from RNA. With the HTBI primer set, the TCR CDR3 went through a first round of RT-PCR. TCRdb re-called the multiplex PCR reads with MiXCR, one entry per CDR3 protein. The sample lists roughly 840,000 distinct CDR3 sequences, more than 30% occurring once. Sequenced material: blood. The source of these receptors is a man between 18 and 29 years old with Graves' hyperthyroidism.

As concerns this clonotype: The CDR3 does not close with the conserved phenylalanine or tryptophan, likely indicating a read error. The V and J genes are TRBV4-1 and TRBJ1-5; 8 nucleotides align to TRBD1. The germline CDR1 and CDR2 sequences are MGHRA and YSYEKL. The CDR3 loop spans 15 amino acids. Trimming removed 4 bases from V and 8 bases from J; junction bases left unmatched: 10. The CDR3 DNA sequence: TGCGCCAGCAGCCTAAGTCGGACAGGGCGTGAGCCCCAGCATTAT. This translates into CASSLSRTGREPQHY.

The J gene is TRBJ1-1, the V gene TRBV12-3 or TRBV12-4; 7 bases map to TRBD1. The CDR3 totals 14 residues. Trimming at V came to 5 bases and at J to 1 base, leaving 4 bases not matched to a gene. CDR3 amino acids: CASSKQGRNTEAFF. The CDR3, as DNA: TGTGCCAGCAGTAAACAGGGGCGGAACACTGAAGCTTTCTTT.

This sequence joins TRBV5-1 and TRBJ1-5; no definite D call. The germline CDR1 and CDR2 sequences are SGHRS and YFSETQ. V lost 4 bases to trimming and J lost 0 bases, with 11 bases between them. The CDR3 extends over 15 amino acids. The CDR3 DNA is TGCGCCAGCAGCCCAATGGGATCTAGCAATCAGCCCCAGCATTTT. It specifies CASSPMGSSNQPQHF.

On this clonotype: Germline is not matched at one junction end, which may reflect a read error. The chain combines TRBV7-7 with TRBJ2-6, with D maybe TRBD1 (5 bases). CDR1 SSHAT and CDR2 FNYEAQ come from the germline V gene (reference sequence). The CDR3 is made up of 14 amino acids. CDR3 nucleotides: TGTGCTAGCAGCTTAGACAGACGGGCCAACGTCCTGACTTTC. Amino acid sequence: CASSLDRRANVLTF.

This clonotype appeared many times. The chain has TRBV2 and TRBJ1-5; 10 nucleotides line up with TRBD1. V was clipped by 6 bases and J by 5 bases; unmatched bases: 7. This CDR3 is 15 amino acids long. Germline lookup yields CDR1 SNHLY and CDR2 FYNNEI. CDR3 in DNA: TGTGCCAGCAGGGACGGACAGGGGGGACATCAGCCCCAGCATTTT. Translation gives CASRDGQGGHQPQHF.

Worth noting for this clonotype: A much larger clone differs from this one at a single base, so this may be a read error. The chain combines TRBV7-9 with TRBJ2-5; the match to TRBD2 covers 7 bases. Germline values: CDR1 SEHNR, CDR2 FQNEAQ (reference sequence). The CDR3 covers 13 residues. Trimming took 4 bases from V and 5 from J; bases not matched to a gene: 4. The DNA for the CDR3 is TGTGCCAGCAGCTCAACTAGCGTGGAGACCCAGTACTTC. It encodes CASSSTSVETQYF.

This clonotype was observed a handful of times. The chain joins TRBV4-2 to TRBJ1-2, with 11 nucleotides matching TRBD1. CDR1 and CDR2 from the germline V gene are LGHNA and YNFKEQ. Trimming took 4 bases from V and 6 from J; bases not matched to a gene: 10. This CDR3 spans 16 amino acids. The CDR3: CASSPWTGGNPNGYTF. CDR3 nucleotides: TGTGCCAGCAGCCCATGGACAGGGGGCAACCCGAATGGCTACACCTTC.

The V gene is TRBV10-3, the J gene TRBJ2-7; the D gene is possibly TRBD2 (6 bases). CDR3 size: 13 residues. V lost 6 bases, J lost 2 bases, and 11 bases lay in between. Per the germline V gene, CDR1 is ENHRY and CDR2 is SYGVKD. CDR3 loop: CAISVAEAYEQYF. As DNA, the CDR3 is TGTGCCATCAGCGTAGCGGAGGCCTACGAGCAGTACTTC.

The rearrangement links TRBV12-3 or TRBV12-4 to TRBJ2-5; D is uncertain. This CDR3 has 14 amino acids. V lost 3 bases and J lost 1, with 9 bases in between. The CDR3 bases are TGTGCCAGCAGTTTTTACGGGTCCCAAGAGACCCAGTACTTC. Its translation: CASSFYGSQETQYF.

The chain joins TRBV20-1 to TRBJ1-5; 7 bases fit TRBD1. The germline CDR1 and CDR2 sequences are DFQATT and SNEGSKA (reference sequence). V was clipped by 8 bases and J by 1 base; unmatched bases: 14. The CDR3 is 16 residues long. CDR3: CSYSYRGCESNQPQHF. CDR3 bases: TGCAGTTACTCCTACAGGGGTTGTGAGAGCAATCAGCCCCAGCATTTT.

The sample holds a few counts of this clonotype. The chain carries TRBV7-2 and TRBJ2-7, with 13 bases aligning to TRBD2. With V trimmed by 5 bases and J by 7 bases, 11 bases remained unmatched. The V gene's germline CDR1 is SGHTA and CDR2 FQGNSA. This CDR3 comprises 16 residues. The CDR3 sequence: CASSPQGLAGSREQYF. CDR3 bases: TGTGCCAGCAGCCCGCAGGGACTAGCGGGATCGAGGGAGCAGTACTTC.

The chain couples TRBV7-2 to TRBJ2-2, with TRBD2 matching over 8 bases. CDR3 length equals 17 residues. J gave up 7 bases and V 5 bases, and 15 bases lay outside the gene matches. Germline V gene data show CDR1 as SGHTA and CDR2 as FQGNSA. The CDR3 DNA reads as TGTGCCAGCAGCAGCTCCACGGCCGGGAGGGATCACGGGGAGCTGTTTTTT. This gives the protein CASSSSTAGRDHGELFF.

The gene calls are TRBV20-1 and TRBJ2-7; no clear D gene. Trimming removed 0 bases from V and 7 bases from J, with 19 bases in between. Germline loops: CDR1 DFQATT, CDR2 SNEGSKA (reference sequence). CDR3 length: 15 residues. CDR3 amino acids: CSARDSGVTRREQYF. CDR3 nucleotide sequence: TGCAGTGCTAGAGATTCGGGCGTTACCCGTCGGGAGCAGTACTTC.

This clonotype has just a few counts. The chain links TRBV5-6 to TRBJ1-5, with TRBD1 matching 8 bases. CDR3 length: 15 amino acids. V lost 3 bases to trimming and J lost 4 bases; unmatched junction nucleotides: 6. Germline CDR1 is SGHDT and CDR2 is YYEEEE. The CDR3 loop reads CASSSWDRRNQPQHF. The CDR3 nucleotides are TGTGCCAGCAGCTCTTGGGACAGGCGGAATCAGCCCCAGCATTTT.

Remarks on this clonotype: This may be a read error: a much more frequent sequence differs by one nucleotide. The chain carries TRBV20-1 and TRBJ1-5; D is undetermined. The germline gives CDR1 DFQATT, CDR2 SNEGSKA (reference sequence). CDR3 size: 12 residues. V dropped 6 bases and J dropped 6 bases, with 12 bases sitting between them. CDR3 amino acids: CSALEGGQPQHF. The CDR3 DNA sequence: TGCAGTGCCCTGGAAGGCGGTCAGCCCCAGCATTTT.